These T cell receptor beta chains were read from a single sample in a study of beta chain features in type 1 diabetes. The repertoire was sequenced with immunoSEQ multiplex PCR; TCRdb's copy has only in-frame clones and lacks some. Here the sample spans about 290,000 clones, about 8.5% being singletons. Source material: central memory CD4+ T cells from blood. These receptors all stem from a woman younger than 30 in good health. Both conserved end residues are trimmed from each CDR3. Clone size appears in some rows only: once, few, many, or a class for an expanded clone.

V,size,CDR3
TRBV4-3,many,ASSQDSDRDQPQH
TRBV19,few,ASSIDSGTGLGYT
TRBV27,NA,ASSSYEEETQY
TRBV5-1,many,ASSRGDPPEKLF
TRBV6-6,many,ASSYTQGAGGELF
TRBV2,NA,ASKGTGNQPQH
TRBV7-2,NA,ASSLGARETQY
TRBV29-1,few,SVAHSRDTEAF
TRBV6-4,many,ASRTSPRAKNIQY
TRBV5-1,NA,ASSLSDAGAGNEQF
TRBV10-3,few,AISDKGYEQY
TRBV28,NA,ASSLTGGIYSPLH
TRBV19,many,ASSPVLTIGAYNEQF
TRBV6-5,NA,ASSLSPGGYGYT
TRBV6-5,few,ASSSVEGYGYT
TRBV5-5,few,ASSLDGTGPQEETQY
TRBV2,few,ASSARETHQPQH
TRBV29-1,NA,SVNLRTGDHYNEQF
TRBV29-1,few,SAGNEKLF
TRBV18,few,ASSGGLAETQY
TRBV4-1,NA,ASSASTSGGSQETQY
TRBV5-1,few,ASSLAGGPSTDTQY
TRBV11-3,NA,ASRREFEQF
TRBV4-2,NA,ASSQAPTGTNYGYT
TRBV15,few,ATSRGRTGRAEETQY
TRBV10-3,many,AISRGNTGELF
TRBV6-5,few,ASRRSGNTGELF
TRBV18,few,ASSKKRGTGDQPQH
TRBV11-3,NA,ASSLGLVETQY